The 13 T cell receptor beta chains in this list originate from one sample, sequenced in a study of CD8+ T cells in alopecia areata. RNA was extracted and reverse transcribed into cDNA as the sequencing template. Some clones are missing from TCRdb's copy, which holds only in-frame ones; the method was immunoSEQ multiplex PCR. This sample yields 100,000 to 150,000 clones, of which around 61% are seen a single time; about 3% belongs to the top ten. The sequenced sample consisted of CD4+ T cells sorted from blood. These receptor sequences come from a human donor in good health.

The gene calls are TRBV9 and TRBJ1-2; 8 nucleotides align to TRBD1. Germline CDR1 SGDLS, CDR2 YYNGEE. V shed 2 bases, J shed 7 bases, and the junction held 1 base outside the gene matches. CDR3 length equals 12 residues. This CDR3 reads CASSVDRAGYTF. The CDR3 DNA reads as TGTGCCAGCAGCGTGGACAGGGCTGGCTACACCTTC.

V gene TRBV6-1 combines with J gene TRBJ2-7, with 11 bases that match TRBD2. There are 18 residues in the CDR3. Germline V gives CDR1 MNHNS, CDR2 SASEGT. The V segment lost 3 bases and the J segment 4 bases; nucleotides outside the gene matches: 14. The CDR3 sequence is CASSDGLAGGRVMYEQYF. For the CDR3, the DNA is TGTGCCAGCAGTGACGGGTTAGCGGGGGGGCGCGTTATGTACGAGCAGTACTTC.

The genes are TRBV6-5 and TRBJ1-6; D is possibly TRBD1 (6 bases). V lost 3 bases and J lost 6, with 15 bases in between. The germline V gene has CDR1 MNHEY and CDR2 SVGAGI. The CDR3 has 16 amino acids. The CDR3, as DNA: TGTGCCAGCAGTTATTCTACAGGGAGGGTTAATTCACCCCTCCACTTT. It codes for CASSYSTGRVNSPLHF.

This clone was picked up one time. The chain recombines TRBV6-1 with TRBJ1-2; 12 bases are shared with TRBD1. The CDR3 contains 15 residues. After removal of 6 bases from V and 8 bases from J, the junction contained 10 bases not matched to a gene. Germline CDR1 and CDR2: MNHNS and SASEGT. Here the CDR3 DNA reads TGTGCCAGCAGAGGCGGGACAGGGGGCATGAGAGGCTACACCTTC. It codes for CASRGGTGGMRGYTF.

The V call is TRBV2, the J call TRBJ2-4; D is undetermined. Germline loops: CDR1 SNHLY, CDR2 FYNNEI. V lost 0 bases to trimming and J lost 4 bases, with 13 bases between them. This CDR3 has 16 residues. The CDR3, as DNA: TGTGCCAGCAGTGAAGCCCTAGGTTGGGCTAAAAACATTCAGTACTTC. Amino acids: CASSEALGWAKNIQYF.

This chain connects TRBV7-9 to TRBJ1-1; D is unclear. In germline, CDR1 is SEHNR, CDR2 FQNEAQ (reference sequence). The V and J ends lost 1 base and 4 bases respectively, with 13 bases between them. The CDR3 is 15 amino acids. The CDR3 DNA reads TGTGCCAGCAGCTTAGAAGTCTGGGTCCCCACTGAAGCTTTCTTT. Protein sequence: CASSLEVWVPTEAFF.

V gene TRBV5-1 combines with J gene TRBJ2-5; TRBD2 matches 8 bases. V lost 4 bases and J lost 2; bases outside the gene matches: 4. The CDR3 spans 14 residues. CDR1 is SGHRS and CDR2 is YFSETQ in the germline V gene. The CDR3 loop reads CASSRTSRQETQYF. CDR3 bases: TGCGCCAGCAGCAGGACTAGCAGACAAGAGACCCAGTACTTC.

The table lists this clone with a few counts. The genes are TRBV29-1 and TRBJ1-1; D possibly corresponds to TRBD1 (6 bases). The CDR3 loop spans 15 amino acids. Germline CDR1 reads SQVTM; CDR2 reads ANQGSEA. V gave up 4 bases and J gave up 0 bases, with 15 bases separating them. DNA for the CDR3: TGCAGCGTTGTCCCTACAGGGTCAATGAACACTGAAGCTTTCTTT. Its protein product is CSVVPTGSMNTEAFF.

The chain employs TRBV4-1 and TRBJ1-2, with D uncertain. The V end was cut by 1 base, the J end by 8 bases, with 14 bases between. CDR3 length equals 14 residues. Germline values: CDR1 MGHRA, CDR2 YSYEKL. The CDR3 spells CASSQVGRLGGYTF. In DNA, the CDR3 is TGCGCCAGCAGCCAAGTGGGCAGGTTAGGAGGCTACACCTTC.

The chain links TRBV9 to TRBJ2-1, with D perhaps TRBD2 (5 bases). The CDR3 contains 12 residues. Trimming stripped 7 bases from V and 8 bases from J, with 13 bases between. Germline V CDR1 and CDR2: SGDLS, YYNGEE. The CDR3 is CASSKPGDEQFF. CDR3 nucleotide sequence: TGTGCCAGCTCCAAACCCGGGGATGAGCAGTTCTTC. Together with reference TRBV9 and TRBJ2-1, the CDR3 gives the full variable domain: DSGVTQTPKHLITATGQRVTLRCSPRSGDLSVYWYQQSLDQGLQFLIQYYNGEERAKGNILERFSAQQFPDLHSELNLSSLELGDSALYFCASSKPGDEQFFGPGTRLTVL.

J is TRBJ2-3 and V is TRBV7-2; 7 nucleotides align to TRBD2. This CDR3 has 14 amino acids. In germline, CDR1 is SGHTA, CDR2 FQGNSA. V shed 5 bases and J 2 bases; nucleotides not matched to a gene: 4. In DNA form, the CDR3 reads TGTGCCAGCAGCCGCGGGGGACCCACAGATACGCAGTATTTT. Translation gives CASSRGGPTDTQYF.

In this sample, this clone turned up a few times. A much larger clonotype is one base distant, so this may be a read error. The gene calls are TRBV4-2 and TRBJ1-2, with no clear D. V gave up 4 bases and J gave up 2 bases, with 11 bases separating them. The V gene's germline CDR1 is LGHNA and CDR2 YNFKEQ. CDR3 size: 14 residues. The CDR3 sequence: CASSRPDVNYGYTF. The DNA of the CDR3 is TGTGCCAGCAGCCGCCCGGATGTGAACTATGGCTACACCTTC.

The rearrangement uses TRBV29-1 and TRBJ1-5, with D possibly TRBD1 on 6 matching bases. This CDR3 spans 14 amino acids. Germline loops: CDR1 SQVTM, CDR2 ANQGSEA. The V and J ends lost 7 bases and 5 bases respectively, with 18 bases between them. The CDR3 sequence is CSDQGTSLYQPQHF. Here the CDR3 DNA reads TGCAGCGACCAAGGGACAAGTCTATATCAGCCCCAGCATTTT.